This entry lists 4 T cell receptor beta chains sequenced from one sample in a study of molecular identifiers for immune sequencing clone quantification. TCRdb analysed the PCR reads with MiXCR anew, one entry per CDR3 protein. The table has a few hundred thousand distinct CDR3 sequences, about a fifth seen once. The sample consisted of naive CD8+ T cells from blood, with Jurkat cell RNA spiked in. Subset meaning: FACS-sorted CD8+CD4-CCR7+CD45RA+ naive T cells. The origin of the receptors is a human donor in good health. Some libraries in this study had Jurkat cell RNA spiked in.

This clonotype has ten or more counts. The V call is TRBV7-9, the J call TRBJ2-3; D uncertain. The length of the CDR3 is 17 residues. In germline, CDR1 is SEHNR, CDR2 FQNEAQ (reference sequence). V was pared by 0 bases and J by 0 bases, with 13 bases between. CDR3 nucleotides: TGTGCCAGCAGCTTAGCCCTGAAACCTACTAGCACAGATACGCAGTATTTT. Amino acids: CASSLALKPTSTDTQYF. The full variable domain, in which reference TRBV7-9 and TRBJ2-3 provide the parts outside the CDR3, is DTGVSQNPRHKITKRGQNVTFRCDPISEHNRLYWYRQTLGQGPEFLTYFQNEAQLEKSRLLSDRFSAERPKGSFSTLEIQRTEQGDSAMYLCASSLALKPTSTDTQYFGPGTRLTVL.

Only a few counts were recorded for this clonotype. The V and J genes are TRBV29-1 and TRBJ2-1; 8 positions agree with TRBD1. V lost 7 bases to trimming and J lost 5 bases; unmatched junction nucleotides: 10. Germline V gives CDR1 SQVTM, CDR2 ANQGSEA. This CDR3 is built from 14 residues. Written as DNA, the CDR3 is TGCAGCGGGCAAGGACAGGGTGAAAACAATGAGCAGTTCTTC. Translated: CSGQGQGENNEQFF.

This clonotype showed up many times. The chain is built from TRBV7-9 and TRBJ1-4; the D gene is possibly TRBD1 (6 bases). CDR3 length: 16 residues. The germline gives CDR1 SEHNR, CDR2 FQNEAQ (reference sequence). Trimming left V 5 bases short and J 3 bases short, with 16 bases between. Here the CDR3 reads CASSTTQDSPNEKLFF. As DNA, the CDR3 is TGTGCCAGCAGCACAACGCAGGACAGTCCTAATGAAAAACTGTTTTTT.

This clonotype was counted ten times or more. The J gene is TRBJ2-3, the V gene TRBV7-6; D is perhaps TRBD1 or TRBD2 (6 bases each). CDR1 is SGHVS, CDR2 FNYEAQ, per germline. Trimming took 8 bases from V and 5 from J, leaving 14 bases between them. The CDR3 is 13 amino acids. CDR3 sequence: CASVGGSEDTQYF. Written as DNA, the CDR3 is TGTGCCAGCGTGGGGGGCTCCGAAGATACGCAGTATTTT.